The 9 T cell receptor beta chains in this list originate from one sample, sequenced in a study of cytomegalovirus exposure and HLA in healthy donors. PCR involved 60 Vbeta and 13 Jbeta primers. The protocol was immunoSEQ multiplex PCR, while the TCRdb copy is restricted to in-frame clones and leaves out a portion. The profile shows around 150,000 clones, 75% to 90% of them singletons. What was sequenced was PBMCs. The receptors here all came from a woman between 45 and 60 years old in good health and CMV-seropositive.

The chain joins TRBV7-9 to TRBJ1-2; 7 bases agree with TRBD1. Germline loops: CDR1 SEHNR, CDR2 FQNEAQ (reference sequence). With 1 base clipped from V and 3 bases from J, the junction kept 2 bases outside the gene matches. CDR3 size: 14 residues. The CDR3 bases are TGTGCCAGCAGCTTAGGACAGGGAGACTATGGCTACACCTTC. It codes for CASSLGQGDYGYTF.

CDR3 coding DNA: TGCAGCGTCTTAGACAGGGGTTCCTCTGGGGCCAACGTCCTGACTTTC. Protein sequence: CSVLDRGSSGANVLTF. The V and J genes are TRBV29-1 and TRBJ2-6; 8 positions agree with TRBD1. The CDR3 spans 16 residues. The junction had 7 bases not matched to a gene; V was cut back by 6 bases and J by 0 bases. Germline loops: CDR1 SQVTM, CDR2 ANQGSEA.

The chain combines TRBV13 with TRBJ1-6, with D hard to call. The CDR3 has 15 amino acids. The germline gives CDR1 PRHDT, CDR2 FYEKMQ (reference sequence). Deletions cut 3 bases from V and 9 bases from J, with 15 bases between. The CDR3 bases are TGTGCCAGCAGCTTGGCGGCGACGAGCCGTTCACCCCTCCACTTT. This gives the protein CASSLAATSRSPLHF.

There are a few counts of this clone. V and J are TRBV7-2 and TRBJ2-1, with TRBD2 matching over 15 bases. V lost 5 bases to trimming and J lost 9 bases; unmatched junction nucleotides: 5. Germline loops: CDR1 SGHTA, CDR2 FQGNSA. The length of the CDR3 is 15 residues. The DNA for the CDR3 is TGTGCCAGCAGCACTAGGACTAGCGGGGGGGTTGAGCAGTTCTTC. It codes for CASSTRTSGGVEQFF.

The CDR3 loop reads CASVKGQGNTGELFF. In DNA form, the CDR3 reads TGTGCCAGCGTTAAGGGACAGGGGAACACCGGGGAGCTGTTTTTT. This chain links TRBV7-8 with TRBJ2-2, with 9 bases that match TRBD1. Germline V CDR1 and CDR2: SGHVS, FQNEAQ. V lost 8 bases, J lost 1 base, and 5 bases stayed unmatched. The CDR3 extends over 15 amino acids. Based on the CDR3 plus reference TRBV7-8 and TRBJ2-2, the full variable domain is GAGVSQSPRYKVAKRGQDVALRCDPISGHVSLFWYQQALGQGPEFLTYFQNEAQLDKSGLPSDRFFAERPEGSVSTLKIQRTQQEDSAVYLCASVKGQGNTGELFFGEGSRLTVL.

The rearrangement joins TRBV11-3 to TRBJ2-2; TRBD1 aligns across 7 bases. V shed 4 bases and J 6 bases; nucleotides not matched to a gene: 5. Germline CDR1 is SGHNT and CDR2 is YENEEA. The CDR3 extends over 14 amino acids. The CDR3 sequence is CASSWVTGSGELFF. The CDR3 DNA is TGTGCCAGCAGCTGGGTGACAGGGTCCGGGGAGCTGTTTTTT.

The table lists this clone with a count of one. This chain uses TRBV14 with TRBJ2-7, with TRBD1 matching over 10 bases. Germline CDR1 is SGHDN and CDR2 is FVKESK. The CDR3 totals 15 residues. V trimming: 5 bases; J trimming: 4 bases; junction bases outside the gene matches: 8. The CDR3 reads CASSDLRDRGYEQYF. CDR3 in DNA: TGTGCCAGCAGCGACTTAAGGGACAGGGGTTACGAGCAGTACTTC.

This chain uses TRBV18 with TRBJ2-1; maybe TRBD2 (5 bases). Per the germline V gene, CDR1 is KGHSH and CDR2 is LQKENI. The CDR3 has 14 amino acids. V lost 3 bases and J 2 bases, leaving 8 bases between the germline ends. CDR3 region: CASSPQRTYNEQFF. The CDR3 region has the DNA TGTGCCAGCTCACCGCAGCGGACCTACAATGAGCAGTTCTTC.

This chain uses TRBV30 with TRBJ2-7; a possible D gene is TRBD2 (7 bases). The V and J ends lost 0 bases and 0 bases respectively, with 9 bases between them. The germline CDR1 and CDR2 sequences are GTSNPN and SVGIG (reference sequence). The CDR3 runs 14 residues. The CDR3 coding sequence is TGTGCCTGGAGTGTAGGGGGGGACTCCTACGAGCAGTACTTC. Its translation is CAWSVGGDSYEQYF.